This T cell receptor (beta chain) was observed in a study of CXCR4 blockade with PD-1 therapy in pancreatic cancer. Study-level results: Frequent tumor clones were encoded by many distinct rearrangements, suggesting shared antigens.

The germline V gene encodes CDR1 SGDLS and CDR2 YYNGEE. This CDR3 is 13 amino acids long. With V trimmed by 5 bases and J by 1 base, 2 bases remained unmatched. Points on this clone: The antigen remains unidentified.

Only in-frame clones appear in the TCRdb table, and some are missing; sequencing was by immunoSEQ multiplex PCR. The sample yields about 4,800 clones, 50% to 60% seen once. This sequence originates from a human donor with pancreatic ductal adenocarcinoma. Sequencing input: tumor tissue. The genes are TRBV9 and TRBJ2-7; TRBD1 matches 8 bases. The CDR3 DNA is TGTGCCAGCAGTTGGACAGGGTCCTACGAGCAGTACTTC. This gives the protein CASSWTGSYEQYF.